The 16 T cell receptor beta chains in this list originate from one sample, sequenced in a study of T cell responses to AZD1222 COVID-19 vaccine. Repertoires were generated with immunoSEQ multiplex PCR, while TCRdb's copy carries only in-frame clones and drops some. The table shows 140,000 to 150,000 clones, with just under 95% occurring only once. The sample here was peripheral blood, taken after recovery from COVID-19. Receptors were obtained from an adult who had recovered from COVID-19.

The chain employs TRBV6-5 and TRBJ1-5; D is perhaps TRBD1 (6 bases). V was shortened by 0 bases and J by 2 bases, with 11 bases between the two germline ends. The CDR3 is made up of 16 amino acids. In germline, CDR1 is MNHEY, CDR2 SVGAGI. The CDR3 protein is CASSYSLGGGNQPQHF. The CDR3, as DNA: TGTGCCAGCAGTTACTCGCTAGGGGGGGGCAATCAGCCCCAGCATTTT.

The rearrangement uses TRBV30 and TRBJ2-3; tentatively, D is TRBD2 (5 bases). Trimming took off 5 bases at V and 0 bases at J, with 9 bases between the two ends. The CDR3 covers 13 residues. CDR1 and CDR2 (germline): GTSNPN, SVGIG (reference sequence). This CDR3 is CAWAGTSTDTQYF. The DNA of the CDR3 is TGTGCCTGGGCGGGTACTAGCACAGATACGCAGTATTTT.

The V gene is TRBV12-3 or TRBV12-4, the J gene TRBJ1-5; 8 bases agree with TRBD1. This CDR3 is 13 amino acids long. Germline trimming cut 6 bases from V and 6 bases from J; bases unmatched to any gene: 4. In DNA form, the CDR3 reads TGTGCCAGCAGCCGGACAGGGTTTCAGCCCCAGCATTTT. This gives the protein CASSRTGFQPQHF.

The CDR3 sequence: CASSQVGSYEQYF. CDR3 DNA sequence: TGCGCCAGCAGCCAAGTAGGGTCGTACGAGCAGTACTTC. The genes are TRBV4-1 and TRBJ2-7; D is unclear. CDR3 length: 13 residues. Germline V CDR1 and CDR2: MGHRA, YSYEKL. V was shortened by 1 base and J by 4 bases, with 8 bases between the two germline ends.

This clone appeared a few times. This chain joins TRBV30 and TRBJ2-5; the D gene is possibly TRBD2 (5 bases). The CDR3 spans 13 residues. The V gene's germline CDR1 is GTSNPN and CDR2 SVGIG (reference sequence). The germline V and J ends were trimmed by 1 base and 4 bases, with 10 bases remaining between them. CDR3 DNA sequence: TGTGCCTGGAGTGGGGGTAGCGCAGAGACCCAGTACTTC. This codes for CAWSGGSAETQYF.

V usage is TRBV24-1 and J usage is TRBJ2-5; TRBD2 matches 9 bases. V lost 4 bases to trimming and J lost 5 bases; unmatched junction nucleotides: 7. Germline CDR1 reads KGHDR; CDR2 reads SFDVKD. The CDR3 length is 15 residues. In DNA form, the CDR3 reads TGTGCCACCAGTGAGCACCTAGCGGGAAGGGAGACCCAGTACTTC. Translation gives CATSEHLAGRETQYF.

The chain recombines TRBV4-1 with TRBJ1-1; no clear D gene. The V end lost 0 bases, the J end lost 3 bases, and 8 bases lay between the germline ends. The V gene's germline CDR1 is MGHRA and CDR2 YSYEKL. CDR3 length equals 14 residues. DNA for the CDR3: TGCGCCAGCAGCCAAGATGGCACACACACTGAAGCTTTCTTT. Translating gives CASSQDGTHTEAFF.

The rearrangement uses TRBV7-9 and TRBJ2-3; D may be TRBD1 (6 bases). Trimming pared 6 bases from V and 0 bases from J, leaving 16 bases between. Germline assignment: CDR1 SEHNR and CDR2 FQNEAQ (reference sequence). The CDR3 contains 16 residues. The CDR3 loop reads CASSPTVTGSTDTQYF. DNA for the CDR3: TGTGCCAGCAGTCCCACAGTTACAGGGAGCACAGATACGCAGTATTTT.

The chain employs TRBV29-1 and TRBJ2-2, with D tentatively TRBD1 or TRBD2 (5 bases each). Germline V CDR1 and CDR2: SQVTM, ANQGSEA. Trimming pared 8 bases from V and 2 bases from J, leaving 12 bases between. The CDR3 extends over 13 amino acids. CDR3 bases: TGCAGCCCCCGGGACCTAAACACCGGGGAGCTGTTTTTT. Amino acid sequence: CSPRDLNTGELFF.

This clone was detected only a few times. Here the CDR3 reads CASSSGYSNQPQHF. The CDR3 bases are TGTGCCAGCAGTTCCGGTTATAGCAATCAGCCCCAGCATTTT. The chain couples TRBV6-2 or TRBV6-3 to TRBJ1-5; D is ambiguous. V was trimmed by 4 bases and J by 0 bases, leaving 7 bases between them. The germline gives CDR1 MNHEY, CDR2 SVGEGT. This CDR3 region has 14 residues.

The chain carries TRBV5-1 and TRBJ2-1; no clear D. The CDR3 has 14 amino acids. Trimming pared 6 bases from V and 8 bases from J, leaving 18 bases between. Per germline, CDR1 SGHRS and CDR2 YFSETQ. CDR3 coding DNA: TGCGCCAGCAAGCCGGGTTCGGGTGGGGATGAGCAGTTCTTC. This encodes CASKPGSGGDEQFF.

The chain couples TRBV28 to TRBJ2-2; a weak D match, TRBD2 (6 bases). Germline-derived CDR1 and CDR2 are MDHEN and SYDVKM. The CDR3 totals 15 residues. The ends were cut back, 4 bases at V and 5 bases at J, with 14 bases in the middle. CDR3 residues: CASSSGGKLTGELFF. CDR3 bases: TGTGCCAGCAGTTCCGGCGGGAAACTTACCGGGGAGCTGTTTTTT.

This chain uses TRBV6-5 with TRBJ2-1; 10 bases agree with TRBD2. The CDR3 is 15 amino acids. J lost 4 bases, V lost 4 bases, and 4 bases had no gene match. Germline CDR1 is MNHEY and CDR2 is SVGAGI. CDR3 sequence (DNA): TGTGCCAGCAGTTCTAGCGGGAGAGGTTACAATGAGCAGTTCTTC. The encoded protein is CASSSSGRGYNEQFF.

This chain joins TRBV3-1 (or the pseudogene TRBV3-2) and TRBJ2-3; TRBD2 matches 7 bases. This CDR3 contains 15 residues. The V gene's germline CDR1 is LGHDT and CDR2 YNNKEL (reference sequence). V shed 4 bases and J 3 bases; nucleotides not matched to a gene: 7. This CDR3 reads CASSLSGTVTDTQYF. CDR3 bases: TGTGCCAGCAGCCTGAGCGGGACGGTAACAGATACGCAGTATTTT.

CDR3 nucleotide sequence: TGTGCCAGCAGCTTAGAGGGACCCTATAATTCACCCCTCCACTTT. It translates to CASSLEGPYNSPLHF. The chain carries TRBV27 and TRBJ1-6, with D maybe TRBD1 (5 bases). The CDR3 spans 15 residues. Deletions cut 6 bases from V and 2 bases from J, with 11 bases between. Germline-derived CDR1 and CDR2 are MNHEY and SMNVEV (reference sequence).

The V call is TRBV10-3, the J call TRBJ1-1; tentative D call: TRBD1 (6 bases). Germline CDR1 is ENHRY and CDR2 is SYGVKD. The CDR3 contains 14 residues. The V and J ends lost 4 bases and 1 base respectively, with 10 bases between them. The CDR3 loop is CAISVGGGNTEAFF. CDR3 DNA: TGTGCCATCAGTGTTGGAGGGGGGAACACTGAAGCTTTCTTT.